This T cell receptor beta chain was retrieved from a study of shared T cell receptors in the human thymus. The protocol was immunoSEQ multiplex PCR, while the TCRdb copy is restricted to in-frame clones and leaves out a portion. The repertoire holds more than 550,000 clones, with about 90% as singletons. The CDR3 is made up of 17 amino acids. Trimming removed 5 bases at V and 3 bases at J, with 23 bases between. CDR1 and CDR2 (germline): MDHEN, SYDVKM. These data were likewise used in another study, on human thymus T cells. In that study: Immunologically healthy infants in Finland undergoing congenital heart defect surgery were the donors. Resections removed during corrective heart surgery provided the thymus tissue used. Thymic and blood repertoires appeared to show biased V and J gene usage. There were highly overlapping thymic repertoires among unrelated individuals, as related research reported.

The TCR was taken from a boy in the first two years of life with a congenital heart defect. Sequencing was carried out using thymocytes. The chain is built from TRBV28 and TRBJ2-7, with D possibly TRBD1 on 6 matching bases. The DNA of the CDR3 is TGTGCCAGCAGTCTGCGAAGGGACATCCAGGACCACTACGAGCAGTACTTC. Amino acid sequence: CASSLRRDIQDHYEQYF. Together with reference TRBV28 and TRBJ2-7, the CDR3 gives the full variable domain: DVKVTQSSRYLVKRTGEKVFLECVQDMDHENMFWYRQDPGLGLRLIYFSYDVKMKEKGDIPEGYSVSREKKERFSLILESASTNQTSMYLCASSLRRDIQDHYEQYFGPGTRLTVT.